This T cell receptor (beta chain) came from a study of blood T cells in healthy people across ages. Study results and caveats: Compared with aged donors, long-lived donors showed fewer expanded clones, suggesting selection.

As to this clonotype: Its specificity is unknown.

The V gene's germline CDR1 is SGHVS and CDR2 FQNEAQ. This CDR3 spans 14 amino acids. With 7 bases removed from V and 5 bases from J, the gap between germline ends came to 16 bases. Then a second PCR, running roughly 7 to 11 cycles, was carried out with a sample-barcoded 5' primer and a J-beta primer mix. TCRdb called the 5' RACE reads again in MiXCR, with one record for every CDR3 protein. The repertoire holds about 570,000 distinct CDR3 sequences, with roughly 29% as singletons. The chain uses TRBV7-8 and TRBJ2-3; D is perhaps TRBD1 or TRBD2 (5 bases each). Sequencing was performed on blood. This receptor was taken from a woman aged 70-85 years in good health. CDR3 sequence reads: CASNPGVRGDTQYF. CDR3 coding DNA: TGTGCCAGCAACCCCGGGGTGAGGGGAGATACGCAGTATTTT.